This section outlines one T cell receptor beta chain sequence together with its context. This specimen belongs to a study of shared clonotypes between healthy human individuals. Germline lookup yields CDR1 MNHEY and CDR2 SVGAGI. V trimming: 3 bases; J trimming: 8 bases; junction bases outside the gene matches: 7. The length of the CDR3 is 16 residues. The method was immunoSEQ multiplex PCR; TCRdb's version includes in-frame clones alone and lacks a portion of them. The sample lists about a million clones, around 74% occurring once. The TCR originated in a man younger than 35 in good health. Sequencing input: memory CD4+ T cells sorted from blood. The subset denotes: CD45RA-negative fraction. This chain connects TRBV6-5 to TRBJ2-1; 13 nucleotides align to TRBD2. This CDR3 is CASSYTGTSGTHEQFF. The CDR3 DNA sequence: TGTGCCAGCAGTTATACCGGGACTAGCGGGACCCATGAGCAGTTCTTC.